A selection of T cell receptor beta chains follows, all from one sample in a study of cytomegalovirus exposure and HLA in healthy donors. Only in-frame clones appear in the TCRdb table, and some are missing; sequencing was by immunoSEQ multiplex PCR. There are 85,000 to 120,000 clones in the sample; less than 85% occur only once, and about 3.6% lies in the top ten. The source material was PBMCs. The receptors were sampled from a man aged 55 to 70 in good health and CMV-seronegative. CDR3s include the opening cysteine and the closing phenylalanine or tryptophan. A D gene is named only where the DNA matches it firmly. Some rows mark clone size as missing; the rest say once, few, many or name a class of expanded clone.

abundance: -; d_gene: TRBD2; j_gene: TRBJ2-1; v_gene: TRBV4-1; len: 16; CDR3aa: CASSRTTGTSEGEQFF; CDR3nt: TGCGCCAGCAGCCGCACCACCGGGACTAGCGAGGGTGAGCAGTTCTTC
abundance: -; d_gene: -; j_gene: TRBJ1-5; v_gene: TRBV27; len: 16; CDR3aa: CASRGRGGDNLRPQHF; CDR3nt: TGTGCCAGCAGGGGCAGAGGGGGAGATAATCTTCGACCCCAGCATTTT
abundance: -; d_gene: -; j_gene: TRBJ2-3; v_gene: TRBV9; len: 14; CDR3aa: CASSQDRDTDTQYF; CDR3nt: TGTGCCAGCAGCCAGGACAGAGACACAGATACGCAGTATTTT
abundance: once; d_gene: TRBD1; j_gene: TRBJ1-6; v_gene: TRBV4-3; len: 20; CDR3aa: CASSQGKGQGGTAYNSPLHF; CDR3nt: TGCGCCAGCAGCCAAGGAAAGGGACAGGGGGGAACGGCCTATAATTCACCCCTCCACTTT
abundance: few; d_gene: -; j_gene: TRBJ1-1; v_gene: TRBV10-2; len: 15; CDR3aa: CASSVLGSRGTEAFF; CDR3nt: TGCGCCAGCAGTGTTTTGGGATCCCGGGGCACTGAAGCTTTCTTT
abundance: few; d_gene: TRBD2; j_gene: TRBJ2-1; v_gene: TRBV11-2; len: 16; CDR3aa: CASSPQGLAGEFEQFF; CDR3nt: TGTGCCAGCAGCCCCCAGGGCCTAGCGGGGGAGTTTGAGCAGTTCTTC
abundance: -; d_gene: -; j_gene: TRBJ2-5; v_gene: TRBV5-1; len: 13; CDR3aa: CASSLVQQETQYF; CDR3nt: TGCGCCAGCAGCTTGGTTCAGCAAGAGACCCAGTACTTC
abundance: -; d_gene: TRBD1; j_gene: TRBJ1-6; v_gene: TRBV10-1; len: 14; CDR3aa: CARGGQCPHSPLHF; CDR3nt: TGCGCCAGAGGGGGACAGTGCCCTCATTCACCCCTCCACTTT
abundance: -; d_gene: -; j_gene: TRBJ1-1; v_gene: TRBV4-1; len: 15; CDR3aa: CASSHTGYRLPEAFF; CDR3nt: TGCGCCAGCAGCCATACAGGATACCGCCTTCCGGAAGCTTTCTTT
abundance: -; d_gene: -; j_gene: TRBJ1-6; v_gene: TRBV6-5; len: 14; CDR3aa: CASSYRGSNSPLHF; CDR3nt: TGTGCCAGCAGTTATCGGGGAAGTAATTCACCCCTCCACTTT
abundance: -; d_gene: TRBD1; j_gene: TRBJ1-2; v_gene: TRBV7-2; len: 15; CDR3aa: CASRLQPGTGYGYTF; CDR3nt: TGTGCCAGCAGGCTACAACCCGGGACAGGGTATGGCTACACCTTC
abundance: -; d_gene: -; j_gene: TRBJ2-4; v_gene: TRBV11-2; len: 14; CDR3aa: CASSSRLAKNIQYF; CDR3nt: TGTGCCAGCAGTTCCCGGTTGGCCAAAAACATTCAGTACTTC
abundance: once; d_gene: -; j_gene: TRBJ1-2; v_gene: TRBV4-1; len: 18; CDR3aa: CASSQGGRGEVSNYGYTF; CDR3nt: TGCGCCAGCAGCCAAGGGGGCAGGGGCGAGGTTTCTAACTATGGCTACACCTTC
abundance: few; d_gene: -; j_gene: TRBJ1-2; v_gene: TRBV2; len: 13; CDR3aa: CASRLQGDYGYTF; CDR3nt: TGTGCCAGCAGACTACAGGGTGACTATGGCTACACCTTC
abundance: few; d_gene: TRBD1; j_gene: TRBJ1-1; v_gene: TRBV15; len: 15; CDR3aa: CATRIPGQGRTEAFF; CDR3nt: TGTGCCACCAGGATCCCGGGACAGGGGAGAACTGAAGCTTTCTTT
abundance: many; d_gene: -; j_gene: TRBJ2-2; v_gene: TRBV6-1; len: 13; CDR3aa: CASRGDSYGELFF; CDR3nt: TGTGCCAGCAGGGGAGACTCTTACGGGGAGCTGTTTTTT
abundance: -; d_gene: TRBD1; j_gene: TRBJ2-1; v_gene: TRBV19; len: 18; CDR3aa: CASSTLEPGQGSYNEQFF; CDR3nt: TGTGCCAGTAGTACCCTCGAACCGGGACAGGGTTCCTACAATGAGCAGTTCTTC
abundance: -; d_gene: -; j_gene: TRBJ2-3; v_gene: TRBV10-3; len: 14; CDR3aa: CAIGGVTSTDTQYF; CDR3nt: TGTGCCATCGGGGGCGTAACTAGCACAGATACGCAGTATTTT